The rows below give T cell receptor beta chains drawn from one sample of a study of STAT5B mutations in CD4+ large granular lymphocyte leukemia. Only in-frame clones appear in the TCRdb table, and some are missing; sequencing was by immunoSEQ multiplex PCR. The table lists about 35,000 clones, roughly 76% of them singletons. Sample: CD4+ T cells from blood buffy coats. These receptors were obtained from a human donor in good health. CDR3s include the opening cysteine and the closing phenylalanine or tryptophan. Each record gives: D gene, clone size, J gene, V gene, CDR3 protein, CDR3 DNA. A D gene is named only where the DNA matches it firmly. Clone size is given for some rows only: seen once, a few or many times, or a class if the clone is expanded.

>TRBD2|NA|TRBJ2-3|TRBV4-1
CASSQDSLAGVGRTDTQYF
TGCGCCAGCAGCCAAGACTCCCTAGCGGGAGTTGGCCGCACAGATACGCAGTATTTT
>NA|few|TRBJ1-6|TRBV5-1
CASSSAGSDNSPLHF
TGCGCCAGCAGCTCGGCCGGGTCGGATAATTCACCCCTCCACTTT
>TRBD1|NA|TRBJ1-2|TRBV19
CASSGPYRGDYGYTF
TGTGCCAGTAGTGGCCCCTACAGGGGGGACTATGGCTACACCTTC
>NA|NA|TRBJ1-2|TRBV6-5
CASSSRGRAYGYTF
TGTGCCAGCAGTTCCCGGGGGAGGGCTTATGGCTACACCTTC
>NA|NA|TRBJ2-1|TRBV10-2
CASSEVSGTYNEQFF
TGCGCCAGCAGTGAGGTCAGCGGTACCTACAATGAGCAGTTCTTC
>TRBD2|NA|TRBJ2-2|TRBV6-4
CASRGLAGANTGELFF
TGTGCCAGCAGGGGATTAGCGGGAGCGAACACCGGGGAGCTGTTTTTT
>TRBD1|NA|TRBJ1-2|TRBV25-1
CASSPPGQGSGGYTF
TGTGCCAGCAGTCCCCCGGGACAGGGCTCCGGTGGCTACACCTTC
>NA|NA|TRBJ2-7|TRBV5-6
CASSSLLGEQYF
TGTGCCAGCAGCTCTCTCCTGGGGGAGCAGTACTTC
>NA|NA|TRBJ1-3|TRBV5-1
CASSPGNTIYF
TGCGCCAGCAGCCCTGGAAACACCATATATTTT
>NA|NA|TRBJ2-7|TRBV9
CASSVGEGKQYF
TGTGCCAGCAGCGTAGGAGAAGGCAAGCAGTACTTC
>NA|NA|TRBJ1-2|TRBV5-8
CASSFPQARFYGYTF
TGTGCCAGCAGCTTTCCCCAGGCCCGCTTCTATGGCTACACCTTC
>NA|few|TRBJ1-5|TRBV5-4
CASSVTFSVSDF
TGTGCCAGCAGCGTTACATTCTCTGTCTCGGATTTT
>TRBD1|NA|TRBJ2-7|TRBV30
CAWSRFSGTVTYEQYF
TGTGCCTGGAGTAGATTCTCCGGGACAGTTACCTACGAGCAGTACTTC
>TRBD2|NA|TRBJ2-7|TRBV7-6
CASSTQAGGSYEQYF
TGTGCCAGCAGCACCCAAGCGGGAGGTAGCTACGAGCAGTACTTC
>NA|NA|TRBJ2-3|TRBV7-9
CASSLQRGHTDTQYF
TGTGCCAGCAGCTTACAACGGGGGCACACAGATACGCAGTATTTT
>NA|NA|TRBJ1-5|TRBV6-6
CASSHAGKDQPQHF
TGTGCCAGCAGTCATGCGGGGAAAGATCAGCCCCAGCATTTT
>NA|NA|TRBJ2-2|TRBV11-2
CASSLPSTGELFF
TGTGCCAGCAGCTTACCTTCCACCGGGGAGCTGTTTTTT
>TRBD1|NA|TRBJ2-7|TRBV19
CASSIGDRGPYEQYF
TGTGCCAGTAGTATCGGGGACAGAGGACCCTACGAGCAGTACTTC
>NA|NA|TRBJ2-7|TRBV28
CASSSPGPGQYF
TGTGCCAGCAGTTCTCCGGGGCCCGGGCAGTACTTC
>TRBD1|NA|TRBJ1-2|TRBV2
CASSGDRESYGYTF
TGTGCCAGCAGTGGGGACAGGGAGAGTTATGGCTACACCTTC
>TRBD2|NA|TRBJ2-1|TRBV10-3
CAIKGLADNEQFF
TGTGCCATCAAGGGACTAGCAGACAATGAGCAGTTCTTC
>NA|NA|TRBJ2-1|TRBV15
CATSRESGLWANNEQFF
TGTGCCACCAGCAGAGAATCGGGGTTGTGGGCGAACAATGAGCAGTTCTTC
>NA|NA|TRBJ1-2|TRBV18
CASSPLQGNYGYTF
TGTGCCAGCTCACCTCTTCAGGGTAACTATGGCTACACCTTC
>NA|NA|TRBJ2-6|TRBV6-6
CASSQQGGSGANVLTF
TGTGCCAGCAGCCAGCAGGGGGGCTCTGGGGCCAACGTCCTGACTTTC
>TRBD2|NA|TRBJ2-3|TRBV5-4
CASSGGGPDTQYF
TGTGCCAGCTCCGGGGGGGGGCCAGATACGCAGTATTTT
>TRBD1|NA|TRBJ2-2|TRBV5-1
CASSPDRRPTGELFF
TGCGCCAGCAGCCCGGACAGGCGACCCACCGGGGAGCTGTTTTTT
>NA|few|TRBJ2-7|TRBV27
CASSLSAGPSYEQYF
TGTGCCAGCAGTTTATCGGCAGGGCCTTCCTACGAGCAGTACTTC
>TRBD2|NA|TRBJ2-3|TRBV30
CAWTGRGGRAADTQYF
TGTGCCTGGACGGGGCGGGGCGGGAGGGCAGCAGATACGCAGTATTTT
>TRBD1|NA|TRBJ2-1|TRBV18
CASSPSYQNTGGLSYNEQFF
TGTGCCAGCTCACCCTCTTATCAAAACACAGGGGGCCTATCCTACAATGAGCAGTTCTTC
>TRBD1|few|TRBJ1-1|TRBV30
CAWSDGTGVTAFF
TGTGCCTGGAGTGACGGGACAGGCGTCACAGCTTTCTTT
>NA|NA|TRBJ2-2|TRBV11-3
CASSLGRYGGELFF
TGTGCCAGCAGCTTAGGTCGGTACGGCGGGGAGCTGTTTTTT
>NA|NA|TRBJ1-1|TRBV30
CAWSVWLGGTEAFF
TGTGCCTGGAGTGTTTGGCTGGGGGGGACTGAAGCTTTCTTT
>NA|few|TRBJ2-7|TRBV9
CASSVAPSGYEQYF
TGTGCCAGCAGCGTAGCCCCATCCGGGTACGAGCAGTACTTC
>NA|NA|TRBJ2-1|TRBV19
CASSIFGGGRQGMNEQFF
TGTGCCAGTAGTATATTTGGGGGGGGGAGACAGGGAATGAATGAGCAGTTCTTC
>NA|NA|TRBJ1-2|TRBV19
CASSITWAASYGYTF
TGTGCCAGTAGTATCACGTGGGCAGCGAGTTACGGCTACACCTTC
>TRBD1|NA|TRBJ1-2|TRBV27
CASSLFSPPGQGAYVYGYTF
TGTGCCAGCAGTTTATTTAGCCCCCCGGGACAGGGGGCATATGTCTATGGCTACACCTTC
>NA|NA|TRBJ1-1|TRBV9
CASSLSSNTEAFF
TGTGCCAGCAGCCTATCTTCGAACACTGAAGCTTTCTTT
>NA|NA|TRBJ1-1|TRBV5-8
CASSLAGTGRIEAFF
TGTGCCAGCAGCTTGGCCGGTACAGGTCGGATTGAAGCTTTCTTT
>NA|once|TRBJ2-2|TRBV11-2
CASSPRKGNTGELFF
TGTGCCAGCAGCCCCCGCAAGGGGAACACCGGGGAGCTGTTTTTT
>NA|NA|TRBJ1-2|TRBV6-5
CASSYLKGMRTF
TGTGCCAGCAGTTACTTGAAGGGGATGCGCACCTTC
>NA|NA|TRBJ2-5|TRBV7-8
CASALNFGSNPGTQYF
TGTGCCAGCGCTCTTAACTTTGGTAGCAACCCGGGCACCCAGTACTTC
>TRBD1|NA|TRBJ2-5|TRBV9
CASSVDLGGTVRETQYF
TGTGCCAGCAGCGTAGATTTAGGGGGCACCGTGAGGGAGACCCAGTACTTC
>NA|NA|TRBJ1-2|TRBV2
CASYPPMARGANYGYTF
TGTGCCAGTTACCCTCCCATGGCCAGGGGAGCTAACTATGGCTACACCTTC
>NA|few|TRBJ1-5|TRBV19
CASSIVRDQPQHF
TGTGCCAGTAGTATAGTGCGAGATCAGCCCCAGCATTTT
>TRBD1|NA|TRBJ2-7|TRBV5-1
CASSVGTAVSYEQYF
TGCGCCAGCAGCGTCGGGACAGCAGTCTCCTACGAGCAGTACTTC
>NA|once|TRBJ2-1|TRBV29-1
CSVEPPVRGEFF
TGCAGCGTTGAACCCCCGGTACGGGGTGAGTTCTTC
>TRBD1|NA|TRBJ1-5|TRBV5-6
CASSLAGGAGGGNQPQHF
TGTGCCAGCAGCTTGGCGGGTGGGGCAGGGGGTGGCAATCAGCCCCAGCATTTT
>TRBD1|NA|TRBJ1-6|TRBV30
CAWREPGGLNSPLHF
TGTGCCTGGAGGGAACCAGGGGGTCTAAATTCACCCCTCCACTTT
>NA|NA|TRBJ1-2|TRBV30
CAWRTVNYGYTF
TGTGCCTGGAGGACAGTAAACTATGGCTACACCTTC